The T cell receptor beta chain described here comes from a study of shared clonotypes between healthy human individuals. Recent acute infections and vaccinations were absent in the healthy HIV-negative adult donors. How the authors handled the data: Owing to the provision of junction-only sequences devoid of quality scores by immunoSEQ, filtering differed. TCRdb keeps only in-frame clones here, not all; method: immunoSEQ multiplex PCR. The DNA was the basis for D and trimming; V, J and clone size are from that table. The sample holds about 500,000 clones, 77% seen once. The germline gives CDR1 MGHRA, CDR2 YSYEKL. Trimming stripped 0 bases from V and 5 bases from J, with 20 bases between. There are 18 residues in the CDR3. At least ten counts were recorded for this clone. Distinct nucleotide sequences in the sample also encode this CDR3.

This TCR came from a woman aged 40 to 49 in good health. Some clones in this sample may be carry-over from other donors' samples. The sample was PBMCs. The gene calls are TRBV4-1 and TRBJ1-5; no reliable D call. In nucleotides, the CDR3 is TGCGCCAGCAGCCAAGAAGCGGTCGGGGAAGGTGAGGATCAGCCCCAGCATTTT. Translated, it gives CASSQEAVGEGEDQPQHF.